Listed below are T cell receptor beta chains from one sample, sequenced in a study of blood T cell repertoires in COVID-19. TCRdb keeps only in-frame clones here, not all; method: immunoSEQ multiplex PCR. Of under 200,000 clones listed, about 80% are singletons. The sample was peripheral blood. These receptors were taken from an older man with active or convalescent COVID-19. Each CDR3 is given without its conserved first and last residue. A D gene is named only where the DNA matches it firmly.

D: TRBD2; V: TRBV7-9; length: 11; CDR3: ASSSGTSGSMD
D: -; V: TRBV6-1; length: 17; CDR3: ASSEGEEDRGVSNQPQH
D: TRBD1; V: TRBV19; length: 11; CDR3: ASGQGALYGYT
D: -; V: TRBV6-1; length: 13; CDR3: ASSERNFGETEAF
D: -; V: TRBV6-2/TRBV6-3; length: 15; CDR3: ASSSRPSRHVQETQY
D: TRBD2; V: TRBV3-1/TRBV3-2; length: 16; CDR3: ASSQEVTGGLNTDTQY
D: -; V: TRBV10-3; length: 10; CDR3: ATHDKQETQY
D: TRBD2; V: TRBV11-3; length: 14; CDR3: ASSFHLAGRGETQY
D: TRBD1; V: TRBV2; length: 13; CDR3: ASRGSSQGGETQY
D: -; V: TRBV30; length: 10; CDR3: AWSGVVYGYT
D: -; V: TRBV6-5; length: 12; CDR3: ASSYSRGVGGYT
D: TRBD2; V: TRBV6-5; length: 12; CDR3: ASLNLAGYNEQF
D: -; V: TRBV10-3; length: 12; CDR3: AISEQQGFNGYT
D: -; V: TRBV30; length: 11; CDR3: AWSTGTDQPQH
D: -; V: TRBV7-9; length: 10; CDR3: ASKKSAGELF
D: -; V: TRBV11-3; length: 11; CDR3: ASSLVRTDTQY
D: -; V: TRBV6-5; length: 12; CDR3: ASSYSSISDGYT
D: -; V: TRBV30; length: 14; CDR3: AWRPAGAPAKNIQY
D: -; V: TRBV2; length: 10; CDR3: ASSGQQETQY
D: TRBD1; V: TRBV5-1; length: 12; CDR3: ASSVGQAAEKLF
D: -; V: TRBV5-1; length: 11; CDR3: ASSSPTQPGQY
D: TRBD2; V: TRBV2; length: 13; CDR3: ASSEAASGSYEQY
D: -; V: TRBV19; length: 12; CDR3: ASNSGRGSEKLF
D: -; V: TRBV6-5; length: 10; CDR3: ASADSSWGYT
D: TRBD1; V: TRBV30; length: 10; CDR3: AWSVAGGTAF
D: -; V: TRBV11-2; length: 13; CDR3: ASSLVWGGDTEAF
D: TRBD2; V: TRBV9; length: 13; CDR3: ASSVTSERAGELF
D: -; V: TRBV30; length: 12; CDR3: AWSKGGDADTQY
D: -; V: TRBV13; length: 12; CDR3: ASSPAGAGNTIY
D: -; V: TRBV7-8; length: 11; CDR3: ASSTVGGTEAF
D: TRBD2; V: TRBV6-6; length: 13; CDR3: ASSYSSGSSDTQY
D: -; V: TRBV28; length: 12; CDR3: ASSLAQGNSPLH
D: -; V: TRBV5-1; length: 14; CDR3: ASSLQARGSNTEAF
D: TRBD1; V: TRBV7-2; length: 12; CDR3: ASSTRTGGETQY
D: TRBD1; V: TRBV6-2/TRBV6-3; length: 14; CDR3: ASSYGTGPFFQPQH
D: -; V: TRBV24-1; length: 14; CDR3: ATSDSNRPNTGELF
D: TRBD2; V: TRBV18; length: 17; CDR3: ASSNTGLAGDFTYNEQF
D: -; V: TRBV6-5; length: 12; CDR3: ASSILQVNTEAF
D: TRBD2; V: TRBV7-2; length: 13; CDR3: ASSRGLSGTYEQY
D: -; V: TRBV30; length: 11; CDR3: AWRGLTNSPLH
D: TRBD1; V: TRBV11-3; length: 11; CDR3: ASALRGQAEAF
D: -; V: TRBV30; length: 12; CDR3: AWSVIRYGNEQF
D: TRBD1; V: TRBV27; length: 11; CDR3: ASSSTGGTEAF
D: TRBD1; V: TRBV24-1; length: 14; CDR3: ATSDSGDRDGETQY
D: TRBD1; V: TRBV9; length: 16; CDR3: ASSVAPMGTGATYEQY
D: TRBD1; V: TRBV30; length: 14; CDR3: AWSVFPGGTGNTIY